One sample yielded the 5 T cell receptor beta chains listed below, sequenced in a study of identical twins. MiXCR was run by TCRdb on the 5' RACE reads, yielding one entry per CDR3 protein. Here the sample spans hundreds of thousands of distinct CDR3 sequences, more than 9% being singletons. The same sample was also studied in work on yellow fever vaccine responses in identical twins.

Sequenced sample: CD8+ T cells sorted from blood. These receptors were taken from a woman under 30 in good health.

This clonotype was counted only a few times. The CDR3 protein is CASSLREAFF. The CDR3 coding sequence is TGTGCCAGCAGCCTCCGGGAGGCTTTCTTT. V gene TRBV11-2 combines with J gene TRBJ1-1; D is undetermined. CDR1 is SGHAT, CDR2 FQNNGV, per germline. The CDR3 extends over 10 amino acids. V gave up 5 bases and J gave up 11 bases, with 9 bases separating them.

At least ten counts were recorded for this clonotype. The chain combines TRBV28 with TRBJ1-5; TRBD1 matches at 7 bases. The germline gives CDR1 MDHEN, CDR2 SYDVKM. The J segment lost 4 bases and the V segment lost 3 bases, leaving 9 bases of the junction unmatched. There are 16 residues in the CDR3. The CDR3 region is CASSFIRAGGNQPQHF. For the CDR3, the DNA is TGTGCCAGCAGTTTCATCCGAGCAGGGGGTAATCAGCCCCAGCATTTT.

The CDR3 DNA sequence: TGCAGTGCTCAACCTCCAGGTGTTCTCCTTTACAATGAGCAGTTCTTC. This gives the protein CSAQPPGVLLYNEQFF. The J gene is TRBJ2-1, the V gene TRBV20-1, with D hard to call. CDR1 and CDR2 (germline): DFQATT, SNEGSKA (reference sequence). V lost 5 bases, J lost 4 bases, and 21 bases lay in between. The CDR3 covers 16 residues.

This chain joins TRBV29-1 and TRBJ2-7; the D gene could be TRBD1 or TRBD2 (5 bases each). Trimming stripped 2 bases from V and 1 base from J, with 12 bases between. The CDR3 contains 14 residues. Germline assignment: CDR1 SQVTM and CDR2 ANQGSEA. The CDR3 reads CSVETGTNSYEQYF. The DNA of the CDR3 is TGCAGCGTTGAAACCGGGACGAATTCCTACGAGCAGTACTTC.

The J gene is TRBJ1-6, the V gene TRBV7-9, with D perhaps matching TRBD1 (5 bases). CDR1 and CDR2 (germline): SEHNR, FQNEAQ (reference sequence). V shed 1 base and J shed 9 bases, with 7 bases lying between them. This CDR3 region has 13 residues. CDR3 DNA: TGTGCCAGCAGCTTAGGGGGGAGTTCACCCCTCCACTTT. Translated: CASSLGGSSPLHF.